The entry that follows covers one T cell receptor (beta chain) sequence. Its antigen is still unknown. A read error may account for a junction end that differs from germline. The data are from a study of breast tumors, draining lymph nodes, adjacent tissues. Study-level points and caveats: Tumors had less TCR diversity than lymph nodes, more than nontumor tissue. The lymph node origin of tumor T cells was framed as consistent with a hypothesis, not demonstrated. Tumor and nontumor repertoires were significantly more similar in luminal-like than in basal-like breast cancer.

TCRdb processed the multiplex PCR reads anew with MiXCR; each CDR3 protein has one entry. The data hold about 12,000 distinct CDR3 sequences, with 30% to 45% observed a single time. Germline V gene data show CDR1 as KGHDR and CDR2 as SFDVKD. This CDR3 comprises 15 residues. J is TRBJ1-2 and V is TRBV24-1, with TRBD1 identical over 7 bases. Input material: breast tumor tissue. The clonotype comes from a female donor with breast cancer. Some clones in this sample may be carry-over from other donors' samples. DNA for the CDR3: TGTGCCACCAGTGATCCCAACCACAGGGGTGGTGGCTACGCCTTC. Residues: CATSDPNHRGGGYAF.